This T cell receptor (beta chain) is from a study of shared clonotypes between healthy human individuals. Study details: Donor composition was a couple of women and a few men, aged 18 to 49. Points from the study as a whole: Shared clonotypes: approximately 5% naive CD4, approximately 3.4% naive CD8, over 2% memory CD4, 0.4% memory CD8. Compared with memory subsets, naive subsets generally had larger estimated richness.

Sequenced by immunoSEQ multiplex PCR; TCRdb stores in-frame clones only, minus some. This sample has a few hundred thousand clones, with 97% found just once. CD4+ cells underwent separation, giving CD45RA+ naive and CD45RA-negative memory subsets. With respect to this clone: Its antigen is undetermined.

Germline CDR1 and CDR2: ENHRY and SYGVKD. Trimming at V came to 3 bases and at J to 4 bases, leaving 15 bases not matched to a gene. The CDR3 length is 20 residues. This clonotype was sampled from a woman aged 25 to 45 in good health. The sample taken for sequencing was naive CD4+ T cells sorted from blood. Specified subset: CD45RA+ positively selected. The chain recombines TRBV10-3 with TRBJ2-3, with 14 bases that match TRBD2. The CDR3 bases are TGTGCCATCAGTGATTATTCCGGGACTAGCGGGAGATTGAGGCCAGATACGCAGTATTTT. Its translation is CAISDYSGTSGRLRPDTQYF.